This T cell receptor beta chain was sequenced in a study of CD8 T cells in ankylosing spondylitis. Concerning this clonotype itself: The antigen remains unidentified.

One entry per CDR3 protein, called by TCRdb with MiXCR from the 5' RACE reads. This sample has about 800,000 distinct CDR3 sequences; roughly 12% occur once, and the top ten carry about 0.5%. Points from the study as a whole: Earlier authors reported some of these motif variants in reactive arthritis synovial fluid and blood. Significant enrichment of disease-linked clones was reported in matched ankylosing spondylitis synovial fluid. A CD8+ phenotype characterized the disease-linked clones, which were relatively rare in peripheral blood. About eight highly homologous variants made up a TCR beta motif that seemed to typify ankylosing spondylitis blood.

CDR1 SGDLS and CDR2 YYNGEE come from the germline V gene. The CDR3 covers 13 residues. The ends were cut back, 0 bases at V and 10 bases at J, with 11 bases in the middle. This TCR derives from a male donor with ankylosing spondylitis. Material: blood, either unsorted or a sorted T cell fraction (not recorded which). The chain links TRBV9 to TRBJ2-1; D might be TRBD2 (5 bases). The CDR3 sequence is CASSVGPSLEQFF. The CDR3 DNA reads as TGTGCCAGCAGCGTAGGCCCTAGCTTGGAGCAGTTCTTC.